These T cell receptor beta chains were read from a single sample in a study of blood T cells in healthy people across ages. TCRdb independently ran MiXCR on the 5' RACE reads; one entry per CDR3 protein. The sample carries about 680,000 distinct CDR3 sequences, around 48% recorded once. Sequencing was done on a sample of blood. The receptors here all came from an older woman in good health. Both conserved end residues are part of each CDR3. The D gene is left open where the match is weak. Size is stated for part of the rows, as once, few or many counts, or as a class when the clone is expanded.

>many|TRBV29-1|NA|TRBJ2-4
CSATTGRGDIQYF
TGCAGCGCCACAACAGGGAGAGGTGACATTCAGTACTTC
>NA|TRBV7-2|NA|TRBJ2-7
CASSLGAPSSYEQYF
TGTGCCAGCAGCTTGGGGGCCCCGAGCTCCTACGAGCAGTACTTC
>NA|TRBV5-5|TRBD1|TRBJ1-2
CASSHTTGVSGYTF
TGTGCCAGCAGCCACACGACAGGGGTGAGTGGCTACACCTTC
>once|TRBV3-1|NA|TRBJ2-3
CASSTGTSNTQYF
TGTGCCAGCAGCACCGGGACTTCAAATACGCAGTATTTT
>few|TRBV10-3|NA|TRBJ1-2
CAISEEGGAGNYGYTF
TGTGCCATCAGTGAGGAAGGAGGGGCGGGCAACTATGGCTACACCTTC
>once|TRBV28|TRBD2|TRBJ2-7
CASSLGLAGVSNEQYF
TGTGCCAGCAGTTTGGGCCTAGCGGGAGTATCCAACGAGCAGTACTTC
>NA|TRBV7-3|NA|TRBJ1-1
CASSLAPYLGTEAFF
TGTGCTAGCAGCTTAGCCCCATACTTGGGCACTGAAGCTTTCTTT
>few|TRBV30|NA|TRBJ1-2
CARSEGTLGFYTF
TGTGCCCGGAGCGAGGGCACACTCGGATTCTACACCTTC
>NA|TRBV15|NA|TRBJ1-1
CATCRDYGDTEAFF
TGTGCCACCTGCAGAGATTACGGGGACACTGAAGCTTTCTTT
>NA|TRBV27|NA|TRBJ1-6
CASNTGTYNSPLHF
TGTGCCAGCAACACAGGGACCTATAATTCACCCCTCCACTTT
>few|TRBV5-1|NA|TRBJ2-5
CASSLDAGYAETQYF
TGCGCCAGCAGCTTGGACGCGGGATATGCAGAGACCCAGTACTTC
>NA|TRBV6-6|TRBD1|TRBJ1-2
CASTLQGGPGYTF
TGTGCCAGCACCTTACAGGGGGGGCCTGGCTACACCTTC
>few|TRBV2|TRBD1|TRBJ2-6
CATKMTGVPGANVLTF
TGTGCCACCAAGATGACAGGGGTCCCTGGGGCCAACGTCCTGACTTTC
>once|TRBV6-6|TRBD1|TRBJ2-7
CASRSPGQEYEQYF
TGTGCCAGCAGGTCACCGGGACAGGAGTACGAGCAGTACTTC
>few|TRBV28|TRBD2|TRBJ2-7
CASSFTGTARLAGDLYEQYF
TGTGCCAGCAGTTTTACCGGGACAGCGAGACTAGCGGGAGATCTTTACGAGCAGTACTTC
>few|TRBV7-9|NA|TRBJ2-3
CASSEITDTQYF
TGTGCCAGCAGCGAAATCACAGATACGCAGTATTTT
>NA|TRBV29-1|NA|TRBJ2-3
CSVLPPDRATDTQYF
TGCAGCGTCCTCCCCCCGGACAGAGCCACAGATACGCAGTATTTT
>NA|TRBV9|NA|TRBJ2-2
CASSGTPNTGELFF
TGTGCCAGCAGCGGGACTCCGAACACCGGGGAGCTGTTTTTT
>few|TRBV5-4|NA|TRBJ2-7
CASSLRSTGRSYEQYF
TGTGCCAGCAGCTTGAGGTCAACCGGGCGATCCTACGAGCAGTACTTC
>NA|TRBV20-1|TRBD1|TRBJ2-2
CSVTGVSNTGELFF
TGCAGTGTGACAGGGGTATCGAACACCGGGGAGCTGTTTTTT
>few|TRBV4-3|TRBD1|TRBJ2-7
CASSQERGQGFEQYF
TGCGCCAGCAGCCAAGAACGGGGACAGGGGTTCGAGCAGTACTTC
>NA|TRBV10-3|NA|TRBJ1-1
CASAGEMNTEAFF
TGTGCCTCAGCAGGGGAAATGAACACTGAAGCTTTCTTT
>once|TRBV29-1|TRBD1|TRBJ1-5
CSVATTGGPGNQPQHF
TGCAGCGTGGCAACGACAGGGGGCCCGGGCAATCAGCCCCAGCATTTT
>few|TRBV7-2|NA|TRBJ2-7
CASSQQSSYEQYF
TGTGCCAGCAGCCAACAGAGCTCCTACGAGCAGTACTTC
>NA|TRBV7-9|NA|TRBJ2-5
CASSTPGELGTQYF
TGTGCCAGCAGCACCCCGGGGGAGCTTGGGACCCAGTACTTC
>many|TRBV4-1|NA|TRBJ2-2
CASSHINTGELFF
TGCGCCAGCAGCCACATAAACACCGGGGAGCTGTTTTTT
>NA|TRBV18|NA|TRBJ1-1
CASSRTGENTEAFF
TGTGCCAGCTCACGAACCGGGGAGAACACTGAAGCTTTCTTT
>NA|TRBV4-2|NA|TRBJ2-2
CASSHVRAATGELFF
TGTGCCAGCAGCCATGTTCGAGCGGCCACCGGGGAGCTGTTTTTT
>NA|TRBV5-1|TRBD1|TRBJ1-4
CASSDPQGAGEKLFF
TGCGCCAGCAGCGACCCACAGGGGGCGGGTGAAAAACTGTTTTTT
>few|TRBV7-9|NA|TRBJ1-6
CASSMGGANSPLHF
TGTGCCAGCAGTATGGGGGGGGCAAATTCACCCCTCCACTTT
>once|TRBV20-1|NA|TRBJ1-2
CSASSTGFGYTF
TGCAGTGCGTCTTCTACAGGGTTTGGCTACACCTTC
>few|TRBV6-6|NA|TRBJ2-6
CASQLVPGANVLTF
TGTGCCAGCCAGCTTGTGCCTGGGGCCAACGTCCTGACTTTC
>NA|TRBV5-1|TRBD1|TRBJ1-1
CASSRGTGGEAFF
TGCGCCAGCAGCCGGGGGACAGGCGGAGAAGCTTTCTTT
>NA|TRBV20-1|NA|TRBJ1-2
CSARDRQLSYGYTF
TGCAGTGCTAGAGATCGGCAGCTCTCCTATGGCTACACCTTC
>once|TRBV20-1|NA|TRBJ2-1
CSARDPGSSEHDEQFF
TGCAGTGCTAGAGATCCGGGGAGTTCGGAGCACGATGAGCAGTTCTTC
>few|TRBV20-1|TRBD2|TRBJ2-1
CSASGGGGSYNEQFF
TGCAGTGCTAGTGGGGGCGGGGGGTCCTACAATGAGCAGTTCTTC